Shown below are 4 T cell receptor beta chains from a single sample sequenced in a study of T cell responses to AZD1222 COVID-19 vaccine. Sequenced by immunoSEQ multiplex PCR; TCRdb stores in-frame clones only, minus some. The sample contains 150,000 to 200,000 clones, roughly nine tenths of which appear only once. Sequenced material: peripheral blood, taken on day 0 of AZD1222 vaccination. These receptors were taken from an adult in good health.

This clone was seen once. The chain uses TRBV6-5 and TRBJ1-4; no reliable D call. Germline V gene lookup returns CDR1 MNHEY and CDR2 SVGAGI. V was clipped by 2 bases and J by 5 bases, with 9 bases between them. The CDR3 length is 14 residues. The CDR3 DNA is TGTGCCAGCAGTTACATGCAGTCCAATGAAAAACTGTTTTTT. Translated: CASSYMQSNEKLFF.

The J gene is TRBJ1-2, the V gene TRBV18; 10 positions match TRBD1. Germline V gene lookup returns CDR1 KGHSH and CDR2 LQKENI. The V segment lost 0 bases and the J segment 6 bases; nucleotides outside the gene matches: 10. The CDR3 loop spans 17 amino acids. For the CDR3, the DNA is TGTGCCAGCTCACCACCGGGACAGGGGCCGCGAGGGGATGGCTACACCTTC. Protein sequence: CASSPPGQGPRGDGYTF.

V and J are TRBV19 and TRBJ1-3, with D tentatively TRBD1 (6 bases). Per the germline V gene, CDR1 is LNHDA and CDR2 is SQIVND (reference sequence). The CDR3 is 17 amino acids. V was trimmed by 4 bases and J by 0 bases, leaving 16 bases between them. This CDR3 is CASSTSGTRSSGNTIYF. CDR3 sequence (DNA): TGTGCCAGTAGTACCTCCGGGACAAGAAGCTCTGGAAACACCATATATTTT.

This clone showed up just a few times. The gene calls are TRBV6-1 and TRBJ1-5; 8 bases map to TRBD1. This CDR3 comprises 15 residues. Trimming at V came to 1 base and at J to 6 bases, leaving 5 bases not matched to a gene. Germline V gene lookup returns CDR1 MNHNS and CDR2 SASEGT. This CDR3 reads CASSEGTGLVQPQHF. The CDR3 region has the DNA TGTGCCAGCAGTGAAGGGACAGGGCTCGTTCAGCCCCAGCATTTT.